This is a list of T cell receptor beta chains from one sample in a study of monozygotic twins with inflammatory bowel disease. For each CDR3 protein, TCRdb gives one entry from its re-call of the 5' RACE reads, without DNA. The sample includes about 380,000 distinct CDR3 sequences. Sequenced sample: blood. The receptor source for this set is a human donor with ulcerative colitis or Crohn's disease, or a healthy co-twin of an affected twin (not recorded which). Both conserved end residues are part of each CDR3. The order of the fields is V gene, J gene, CDR3 protein.

>TRBV12-3/TRBV12-4|TRBJ1-2
CASSRQTGTGFNYGYTF
>TRBV27|TRBJ2-7
CASSLNYRGEQYF
>TRBV19|TRBJ2-1
CASSIVRGPAGYNEQFF
>TRBV5-6|TRBJ2-1
CASSLVGGADSYNEQFF
>TRBV9|TRBJ1-4
CASSPQGTGSEKLFF
>TRBV7-2|TRBJ2-5
CASSLATSGGLQETQYF
>TRBV4-2|TRBJ2-7
CASSQTDTYEQYF
>TRBV7-2|TRBJ1-4
CASAAPGTGLGLFF
>TRBV6-5|TRBJ2-7
CASSYSNPGTGAYEQYF
>TRBV7-6|TRBJ1-1
CASSPLTGDEAFF
>TRBV9|TRBJ2-7
CASSVDSSYEQYF
>TRBV5-5|TRBJ1-5
CASSAEEGVGNQPQHF
>TRBV4-1|TRBJ2-7
CASSQDLLPIAYEQYF
>TRBV4-2|TRBJ2-2
CASSEGQGLGELFF
>TRBV19|TRBJ2-2
CASTRLDGFNTGELFF
>TRBV5-1|TRBJ1-6
CASRDSNNSPLHF
>TRBV12-3/TRBV12-4|TRBJ1-1
CASSLLMNRMNTEAFF
>TRBV6-1|TRBJ1-5
CASSDRAPNRGLPQHF
>TRBV5-1|TRBJ2-7
CASSLEAGTYEQYF
>TRBV5-4|TRBJ1-2
CASSFNRGGDYGYTF
>TRBV10-3|TRBJ2-5
CAISEVQETQYF
>TRBV28|TRBJ2-7
CASSLNRFTYEQYF
>TRBV29-1|TRBJ2-2
CSVEGRTPATGELFF
>TRBV20-1|TRBJ2-7
CSAQPVVGGGLAYEQYF
>TRBV7-2|TRBJ2-5
CASSPRLAGLGVGQYF
>TRBV20-1|TRBJ2-6
CSARGASGANVLTF
>TRBV18|TRBJ2-7
CASSPPSGDREQYF
>TRBV6-2/TRBV6-3|TRBJ2-1
CAAKGYNEQFF
>TRBV19|TRBJ1-5
CASSIGTGNQPQHF
>TRBV20-1|TRBJ2-3
CSARFVREGTDTQYF
>TRBV29-1|TRBJ1-2
CSVTWRYGYTF